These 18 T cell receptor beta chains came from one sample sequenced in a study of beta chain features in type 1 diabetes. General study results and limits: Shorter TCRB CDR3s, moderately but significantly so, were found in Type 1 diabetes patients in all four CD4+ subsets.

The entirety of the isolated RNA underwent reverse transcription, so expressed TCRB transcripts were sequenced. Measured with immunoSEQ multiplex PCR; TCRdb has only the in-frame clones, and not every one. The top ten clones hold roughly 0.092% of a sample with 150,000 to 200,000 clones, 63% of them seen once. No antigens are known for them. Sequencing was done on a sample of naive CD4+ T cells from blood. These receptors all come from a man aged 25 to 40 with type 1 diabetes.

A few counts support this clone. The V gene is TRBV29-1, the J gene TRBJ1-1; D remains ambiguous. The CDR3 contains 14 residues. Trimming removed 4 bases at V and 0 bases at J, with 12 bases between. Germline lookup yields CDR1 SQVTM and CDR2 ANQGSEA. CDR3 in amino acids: CSVASNSMNTEAFF. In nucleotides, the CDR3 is TGCAGCGTTGCCTCGAACAGTATGAACACTGAAGCTTTCTTT.

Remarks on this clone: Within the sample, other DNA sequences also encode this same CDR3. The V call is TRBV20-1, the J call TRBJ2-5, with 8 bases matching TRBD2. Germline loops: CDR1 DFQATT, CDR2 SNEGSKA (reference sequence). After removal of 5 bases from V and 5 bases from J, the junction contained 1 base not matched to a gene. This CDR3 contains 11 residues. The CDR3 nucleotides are TGCAGTGCTCCTAGCGGGGAGACCCAGTACTTC. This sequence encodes CSAPSGETQYF.

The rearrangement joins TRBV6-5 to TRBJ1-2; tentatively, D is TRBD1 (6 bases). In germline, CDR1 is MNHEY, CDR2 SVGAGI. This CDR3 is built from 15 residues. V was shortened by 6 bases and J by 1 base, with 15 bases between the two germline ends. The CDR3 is CASSPGTTLNYGYTF. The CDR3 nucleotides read TGTGCCAGCAGCCCCGGGACAACGCTTAACTATGGCTACACCTTC.

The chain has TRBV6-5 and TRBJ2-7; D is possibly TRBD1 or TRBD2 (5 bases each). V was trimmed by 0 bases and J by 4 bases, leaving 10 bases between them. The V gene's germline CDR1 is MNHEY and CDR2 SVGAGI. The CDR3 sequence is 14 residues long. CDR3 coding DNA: TGTGCCAGCAGTTACTCTTACGGGGCTTACGAGCAGTACTTC. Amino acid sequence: CASSYSYGAYEQYF.

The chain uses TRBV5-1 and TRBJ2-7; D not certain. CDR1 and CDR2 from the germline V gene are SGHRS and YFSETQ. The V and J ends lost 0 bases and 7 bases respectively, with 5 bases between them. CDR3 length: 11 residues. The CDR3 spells CASSLDGEQYF. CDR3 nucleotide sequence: TGCGCCAGCAGCTTGGATGGGGAGCAGTACTTC.

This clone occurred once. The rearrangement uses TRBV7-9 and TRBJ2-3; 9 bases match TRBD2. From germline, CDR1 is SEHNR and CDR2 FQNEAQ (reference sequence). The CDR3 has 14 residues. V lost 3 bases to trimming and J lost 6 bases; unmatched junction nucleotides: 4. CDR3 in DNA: TGTGCCAGCAGCTTGGGGACTAGCTTGGATACGCAGTATTTT. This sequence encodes CASSLGTSLDTQYF.

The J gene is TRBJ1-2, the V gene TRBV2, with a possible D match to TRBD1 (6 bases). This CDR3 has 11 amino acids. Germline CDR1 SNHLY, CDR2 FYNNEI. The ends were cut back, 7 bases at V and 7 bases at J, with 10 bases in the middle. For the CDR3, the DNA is TGTGCCAGCAAGGGGGATAGTGGCTACACCTTC. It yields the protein CASKGDSGYTF. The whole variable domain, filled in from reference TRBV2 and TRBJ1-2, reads EPEVTQTPSHQVTQMGQEVILRCVPISNHLYFYWYRQILGQKVEFLVSFYNNEISEKSEIFDDQFSVERPDGSNFTLKIRSTKLEDSAMYFCASKGDSGYTFGSGTRLTVV.

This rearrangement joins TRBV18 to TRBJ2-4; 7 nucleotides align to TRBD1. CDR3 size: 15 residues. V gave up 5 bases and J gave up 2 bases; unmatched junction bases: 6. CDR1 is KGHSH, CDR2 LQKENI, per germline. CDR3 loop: CASSRDSPSKNIQYF. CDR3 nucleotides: TGTGCCAGCTCAAGGGACAGTCCCTCCAAAAACATTCAGTACTTC.

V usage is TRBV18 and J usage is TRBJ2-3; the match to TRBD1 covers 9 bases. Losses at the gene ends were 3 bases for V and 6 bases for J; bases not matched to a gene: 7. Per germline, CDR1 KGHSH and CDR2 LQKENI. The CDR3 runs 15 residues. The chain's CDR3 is CASSPINRGHDTQYF. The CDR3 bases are TGTGCCAGCTCACCCATCAACAGGGGGCATGATACGCAGTATTTT.

CDR3 sequence: CSARWTYEQYF. The DNA of the CDR3 is TGCAGTGCTAGGTGGACCTACGAGCAGTACTTC. The chain links TRBV20-1 to TRBJ2-7, with D unresolved. The CDR3 has 11 amino acids. The V end lost 3 bases, the J end lost 2 bases, and 5 bases lay between the germline ends. CDR1 is DFQATT, CDR2 SNEGSKA, per germline (reference sequence).

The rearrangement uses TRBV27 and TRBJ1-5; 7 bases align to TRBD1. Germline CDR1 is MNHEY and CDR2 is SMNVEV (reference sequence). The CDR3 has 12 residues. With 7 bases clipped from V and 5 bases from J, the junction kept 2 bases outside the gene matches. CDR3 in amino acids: CASTQGDQPQHF. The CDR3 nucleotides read TGTGCCAGCACCCAGGGGGATCAGCCCCAGCATTTT.

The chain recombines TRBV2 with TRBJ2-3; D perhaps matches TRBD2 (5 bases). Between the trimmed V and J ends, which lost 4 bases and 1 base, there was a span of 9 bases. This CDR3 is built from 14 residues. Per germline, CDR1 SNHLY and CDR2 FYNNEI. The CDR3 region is CASSVERGTDTQYF. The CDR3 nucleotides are TGTGCCAGCAGTGTGGAGAGGGGCACAGATACGCAGTATTTT.

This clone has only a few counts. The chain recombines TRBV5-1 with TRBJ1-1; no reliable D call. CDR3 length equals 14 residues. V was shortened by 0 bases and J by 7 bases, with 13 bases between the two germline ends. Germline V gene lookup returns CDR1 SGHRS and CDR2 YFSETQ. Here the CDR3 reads CASSLGATHSEAFF. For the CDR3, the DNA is TGCGCCAGCAGCTTGGGAGCGACACACAGTGAAGCTTTCTTT.

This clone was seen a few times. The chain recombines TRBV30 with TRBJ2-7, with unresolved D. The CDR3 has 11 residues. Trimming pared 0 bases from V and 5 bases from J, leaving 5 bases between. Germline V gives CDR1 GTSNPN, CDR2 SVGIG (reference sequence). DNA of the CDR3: TGTGCCTGGAGTGTCAGCGACGAGCAGTACTTC. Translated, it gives CAWSVSDEQYF.

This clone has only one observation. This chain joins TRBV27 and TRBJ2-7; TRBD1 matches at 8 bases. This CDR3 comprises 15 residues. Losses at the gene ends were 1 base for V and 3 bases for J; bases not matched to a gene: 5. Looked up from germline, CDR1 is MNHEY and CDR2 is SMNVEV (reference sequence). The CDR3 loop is CASSLLGTGIYEQYF. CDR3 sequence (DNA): TGTGCCAGCAGTTTATTAGGGACAGGAATCTACGAGCAGTACTTC.

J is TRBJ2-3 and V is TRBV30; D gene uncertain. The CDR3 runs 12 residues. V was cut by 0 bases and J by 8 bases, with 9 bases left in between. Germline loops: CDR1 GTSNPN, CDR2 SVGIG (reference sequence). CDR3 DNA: TGTGCCTGGAGTGTGGTGAGAGGTACGCAGTATTTT. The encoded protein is CAWSVVRGTQYF.

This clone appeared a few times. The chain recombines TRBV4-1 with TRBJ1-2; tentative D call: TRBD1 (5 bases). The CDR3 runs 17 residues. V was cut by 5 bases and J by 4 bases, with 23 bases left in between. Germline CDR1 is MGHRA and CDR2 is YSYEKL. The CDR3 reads CASSSPRDLPAVYGYTF. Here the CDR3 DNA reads TGCGCCAGCAGCTCCCCAAGGGACCTCCCAGCGGTCTATGGCTACACCTTC.

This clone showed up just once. CDR3 residues: CASSQDNRRIEAFF. CDR3 in DNA: TGCGCCAGCAGCCAAGATAACAGGCGGATTGAAGCTTTCTTT. The genes are TRBV4-1 and TRBJ1-1; TRBD1 is a possible D gene (5 bases). CDR1 MGHRA and CDR2 YSYEKL come from the germline V gene. The V end lost 0 bases, the J end lost 7 bases, and 12 bases lay between the germline ends. This CDR3 region has 14 residues.